This TCR beta chain was documented in a study of T cells in women clearing cervical HPV infection. Produced via immunoSEQ multiplex PCR; TCRdb's table is partial and in-frame only. Seen in this sample are about 30,000 clones; the ten most common clones hold over 6.5%. Points on this clone: The CDR3 end falls 3 residues outside the read, so it is completed with the germline J gene.

The germline V gene has CDR1 DFQATT and CDR2 SNEGSKA (reference sequence). J was trimmed by 4 bases and V by 2 bases; bases with no gene match: 7. This CDR3 spans 15 amino acids. The specimen sequenced was blood buffy coat. The chain links TRBV20-1 to TRBJ2-5, with 10 bases matching TRBD2. The sequence was collected from a woman between 18 and 70 years old with a cervical HPV16 infection that either progressed to CIN3+ or cleared (not recorded which). CDR3 region: CSARTSGNVRETQYF. The covered CDR3 bases are TGCAGTGCTAGAACTAGCGGGAATGTTAGAGAGACC.